This is a list of T cell receptor beta chains from one sample in a study of T cell responses to AZD1222 COVID-19 vaccine. The data were produced by immunoSEQ multiplex PCR, yet TCRdb's version contains in-frame clones alone and is incomplete. The sample has some 110,000 clones, about 89% seen once. The source material was peripheral blood, sampled on day 0 of AZD1222 vaccination. The receptors originated from an adult in good health. Each CDR3 is given with its conserved first and last residue. The D gene is left open where the match is weak. The size field is filled for only some rows; it gives once, few, many or a size class.

D: NA
V: TRBV7-8
size: NA
J: TRBJ1-1
DNA: TGTGCCAGCACCCCCAGGGGAGGGGCTCGACAGAACACTGAAGCTTTCTTT
CDR3: CASTPRGGARQNTEAFF

D: NA
V: TRBV3-1/TRBV3-2
size: once
J: TRBJ1-2
DNA: TGTGCCAGCAGCCCCCTCGGGGCGAGGGGCTACACCTTC
CDR3: CASSPLGARGYTF

D: NA
V: TRBV6-7
size: once
J: TRBJ1-2
DNA: TGTGCCAGCAGCGAAAAACCGGGACAAGTTTCTCACTATGGCTACACCTTC
CDR3: CASSEKPGQVSHYGYTF

D: TRBD2
V: TRBV29-1
size: NA
J: TRBJ2-5
DNA: TGCAGCGTTACAGGACTAGGTCCTGAGACCCAGTACTTC
CDR3: CSVTGLGPETQYF

D: TRBD1
V: TRBV5-1
size: NA
J: TRBJ1-2
DNA: TGCGCCAGCGCATCGGACAGGGGACTTAACTATGGCTACACCTTC
CDR3: CASASDRGLNYGYTF

D: TRBD1
V: TRBV5-1
size: once
J: TRBJ1-1
DNA: TGCGCCAGCAGCATTACAGGACAGGCGAACACTGAAGCTTTCTTT
CDR3: CASSITGQANTEAFF

D: NA
V: TRBV5-1
size: NA
J: TRBJ2-5
DNA: TGCGCCAGCAGCTTGGACAGGGCGCTTGGGACCCAGTACTTC
CDR3: CASSLDRALGTQYF

D: TRBD1
V: TRBV20-1
size: NA
J: TRBJ1-1
DNA: TGCAGTGCTAGTAAACCCCCGGGACAGGGGGAAGAGACTGAAGCTTTCTTT
CDR3: CSASKPPGQGEETEAFF

D: NA
V: TRBV6-1
size: NA
J: TRBJ1-2
DNA: TGTGCCAGCAGTGAAGCCTGGGGGAAGGACTATGGCTACACCTTC
CDR3: CASSEAWGKDYGYTF

D: TRBD1
V: TRBV5-1
size: NA
J: TRBJ1-3
DNA: TGCGCCAGCAGCCCGGGGACAGCTGGAAACACCATATATTTT
CDR3: CASSPGTAGNTIYF

D: NA
V: TRBV7-8
size: many
J: TRBJ2-1
DNA: TGTGCCAGCAGCTTAGATCTAGGGAGAAGAAATGATGAGCAGTTCTTC
CDR3: CASSLDLGRRNDEQFF

D: NA
V: TRBV13
size: NA
J: TRBJ2-3
DNA: TGTGCCAGCACAGTGGGGGGATCTTTCACAGATACGCAGTATTTT
CDR3: CASTVGGSFTDTQYF

D: NA
V: TRBV6-5
size: NA
J: TRBJ2-5
DNA: TGTGCCAGCAGTTACTCGGGCAGGGGTAGTGAGACCCAGTACTTC
CDR3: CASSYSGRGSETQYF

D: NA
V: TRBV5-1
size: NA
J: TRBJ1-4
DNA: TGCGCCAGCAGCTTAGGCAGGGGCGCGAGGGAAAAACTGTTTTTT
CDR3: CASSLGRGAREKLFF

D: NA
V: TRBV6-4
size: once
J: TRBJ2-2
DNA: TGTGCCAGCAGTGAACACCCTACCCGTGGGGGCGGGTCCGGGGAGCTGTTTTTT
CDR3: CASSEHPTRGGGSGELFF

D: TRBD1
V: TRBV5-8
size: NA
J: TRBJ2-1
DNA: TGTGCCAGCACCCGGACAGGGAGCTCCTACAATGAGCAGTTCTTC
CDR3: CASTRTGSSYNEQFF

D: NA
V: TRBV5-1
size: NA
J: TRBJ1-3
DNA: TGCGCCAGCAGCTTGGATGAGAGCAGGGGAAACACCATATATTTT
CDR3: CASSLDESRGNTIYF

D: NA
V: TRBV10-3
size: NA
J: TRBJ1-1
DNA: TGTGCCATCAGTGGAGCAACCGGACAGAATATTGAAGCTTTCTTT
CDR3: CAISGATGQNIEAFF

D: NA
V: TRBV3-1/TRBV3-2
size: NA
J: TRBJ2-3
DNA: TGTGCCAGCAGCCAAGACGGGAGAAATACGCAGTATTTT
CDR3: CASSQDGRNTQYF

D: NA
V: TRBV18
size: NA
J: TRBJ1-5
DNA: TGTGCCAGCTCAACCTCCAGGGTGACCAATCAGCCCCAGCATTTT
CDR3: CASSTSRVTNQPQHF

D: TRBD2
V: TRBV10-1
size: few
J: TRBJ2-3
DNA: TGCGCCAGCAGTGAGGTAGTGGGGGGGTCCGGAACGCAGTATTTT
CDR3: CASSEVVGGSGTQYF

D: TRBD1
V: TRBV5-1
size: NA
J: TRBJ2-3
DNA: TGCGCCAGCGGCTTGACAGGGGGAGATACGCAGTATTTT
CDR3: CASGLTGGDTQYF

D: NA
V: TRBV24-1
size: NA
J: TRBJ1-5
DNA: TGTGCCACCAGGACTAAATCCTGCAACGGGAATCAGCCCCAGCATTTT
CDR3: CATRTKSCNGNQPQHF

D: TRBD1
V: TRBV6-5
size: NA
J: TRBJ1-2
DNA: TGTGCCAGCAACATAGGGACAGGGGGCCGGGGCTACACCTTC
CDR3: CASNIGTGGRGYTF

D: NA
V: TRBV29-1
size: NA
J: TRBJ1-1
DNA: TGCAGCGTTGAAGATCTTATGCAGGGCATGAACACTGAAGCTTTCTTT
CDR3: CSVEDLMQGMNTEAFF

D: NA
V: TRBV27
size: NA
J: TRBJ1-2
DNA: TGTGCCAGCAGCAGAGGAAATGGCTACACCTTC
CDR3: CASSRGNGYTF

D: NA
V: TRBV30
size: NA
J: TRBJ1-5
DNA: TGTGCCTGGAGTGGGGGGGCGCCGGGCAATCAGCCCCAGCATTTT
CDR3: CAWSGGAPGNQPQHF

D: NA
V: TRBV27
size: NA
J: TRBJ2-7
DNA: TGTGCCAGCAGTTTATCGTATGGAATTCCCTACGAGCAGTACTTC
CDR3: CASSLSYGIPYEQYF

D: NA
V: TRBV30
size: NA
J: TRBJ1-2
DNA: TGTGCCTGGGAGACGGGTCGCATAACGGGCTACACCTTC
CDR3: CAWETGRITGYTF